This T cell receptor beta chain is from a study of response to subunit inactivated influenza vaccine. This CDR3 has 15 amino acids. Germline values: CDR1 MNHEY, CDR2 SVGAGI. V was cut by 2 bases and J by 0 bases, with 11 bases left in between. This clonotype showed up many times. Antigen specificity is unknown. General study points: Authors suggested each seasonal influenza vaccination recruits few new T cells.

Using its own MiXCR run on the RT-PCR reads, TCRdb lists one record per CDR3 protein. The table lists over 450,000 distinct CDR3 sequences, approximately 12% of them singletons, with around 12% in the top ten. This chain uses TRBV6-5 with TRBJ2-7; D ambiguous. The material sequenced was PBMCs from blood, taken about 40 days after vaccination. This sequence originates from a man aged 45-65 years who received an inactivated influenza vaccine. The CDR3 here is CASSYGRTNSYEQYF. The CDR3 DNA sequence: TGTGCCAGCAGTTACGGCCGAACGAACTCCTACGAGCAGTACTTC.